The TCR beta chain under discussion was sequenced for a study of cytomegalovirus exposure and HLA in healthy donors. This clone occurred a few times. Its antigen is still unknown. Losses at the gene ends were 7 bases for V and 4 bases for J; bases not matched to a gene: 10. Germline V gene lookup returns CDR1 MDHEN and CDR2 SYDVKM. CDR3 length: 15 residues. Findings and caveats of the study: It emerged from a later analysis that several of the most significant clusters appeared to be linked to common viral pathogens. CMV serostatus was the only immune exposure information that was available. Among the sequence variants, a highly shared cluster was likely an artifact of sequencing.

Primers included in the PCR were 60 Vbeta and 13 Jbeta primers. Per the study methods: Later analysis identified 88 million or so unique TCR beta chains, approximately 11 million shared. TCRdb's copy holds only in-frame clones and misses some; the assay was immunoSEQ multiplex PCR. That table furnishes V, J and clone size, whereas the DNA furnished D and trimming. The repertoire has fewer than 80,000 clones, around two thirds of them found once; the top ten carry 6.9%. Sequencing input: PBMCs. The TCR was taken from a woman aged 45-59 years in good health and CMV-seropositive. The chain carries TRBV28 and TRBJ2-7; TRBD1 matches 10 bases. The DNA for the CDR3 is TGTGCCAGCACCCCCCGGACAGGGGGAGCATACGAGCAGTACGTC. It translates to CASTPRTGGAYEQYV.